This TCR beta chain was captured in a study of cytomegalovirus exposure and HLA in healthy donors. General observations from the study: High specificity and sensitivity for cytomegalovirus status were reported for the classifier.

In regard to this clone: Its antigen is not known.

Looked up from germline, CDR1 is MNHEY and CDR2 is SMNVEV (reference sequence). The germline V and J ends were trimmed by 2 bases and 7 bases, with 9 bases remaining between them. The CDR3 extends over 13 amino acids. PCR employed 60 Vbeta and 13 Jbeta primers. Here immunoSEQ multiplex PCR was the method, and the copy in TCRdb shows in-frame clones only, minus some. The repertoire holds 180,000 or so clones, with approximately 73% as singletons. This TCR derives from a woman aged 25 to 39 in good health and CMV-seropositive. V is TRBV27 and J is TRBJ1-5, with a tentative D call TRBD1 (5 bases). The sample consisted of PBMCs. In nucleotides, the CDR3 is TGTGCCAGCAGTTTACAGGGAGGGCAGCCCCAGCATTTT. Residues: CASSLQGGQPQHF.